Below are 30 T cell receptor beta chains sequenced from a single sample in a study of identical twins. TCRdb re-called the 5' RACE reads with MiXCR, one entry per CDR3 protein. The data hold 400,000 to 500,000 distinct CDR3 sequences, with roughly an eighth observed a single time. The sample was also linked to a second study, of yellow fever vaccine responses in identical twins.

The specimen sequenced was CD4+ T cells sorted from blood. These receptors originate from a woman between 18 and 29 years old in good health.

This clonotype was detected a few times. V is TRBV19 and J is TRBJ1-5, with D hard to call. Trimming left V 5 bases short and J 3 bases short, with 17 bases between. Germline V gene lookup returns CDR1 LNHDA and CDR2 SQIVND (reference sequence). This CDR3 is 16 amino acids long. The CDR3 spells CASSDGGVPHNQPQHF. CDR3 nucleotide sequence: TGTGCCAGTAGTGACGGAGGTGTCCCCCACAATCAGCCCCAGCATTTT.

V is TRBV12-3 or TRBV12-4 and J is TRBJ2-5; TRBD2 might be the D (6 bases). The V end was cut by 6 bases, the J end by 7 bases, with 21 bases between. This CDR3 is 15 amino acids long. In DNA form, the CDR3 reads TGTGCCAGCAGCGACACCTCGACTAGAGCCGGGACCCAGTACTTC. Protein sequence: CASSDTSTRAGTQYF.

This clonotype came up a few times. V gene TRBV29-1 combines with J gene TRBJ1-5; D gene unclear. The CDR3 runs 9 residues. Trimming took 8 bases from V and 7 from J, leaving 6 bases between them. Looked up from germline, CDR1 is SQVTM and CDR2 is ANQGSEA. This CDR3 reads CSLYQPQHF. CDR3 coding DNA: TGCAGCCTCTACCAGCCCCAGCATTTT.

This clonotype was observed a few times. The chain employs TRBV6-5 and TRBJ2-7; D unresolved. The CDR3 is 15 residues long. V was cut by 2 bases and J by 5 bases, with 16 bases left in between. The germline V gene has CDR1 MNHEY and CDR2 SVGAGI. This chain's CDR3 is CASSYGRSGINEQYF. The CDR3, as DNA: TGTGCCAGCAGTTACGGTCGGAGTGGGATCAACGAGCAGTACTTC.

This clonotype was seen a few times. DNA for the CDR3: TGCGCCAGCAAGGATCTAGCGGGACTCAATGAGCAGTTCTTC. As protein: CASKDLAGLNEQFF. The rearrangement uses TRBV5-1 and TRBJ2-1; the match to TRBD2 covers 9 bases. Germline trimming cut 6 bases from V and 6 bases from J; bases unmatched to any gene: 7. The length of the CDR3 is 14 residues. CDR1 and CDR2 (germline): SGHRS, YFSETQ.

The J gene is TRBJ1-1, the V gene TRBV4-1; D possibly corresponds to TRBD1 (5 bases). Germline-derived CDR1 and CDR2 are MGHRA and YSYEKL. Trimming took 1 base from V and 0 from J, leaving 15 bases between them. This CDR3 contains 17 residues. The chain's CDR3 is CASSQVDMISMNTEAFF. CDR3 sequence (DNA): TGCGCCAGCAGCCAAGTGGACATGATAAGCATGAACACTGAAGCTTTCTTT.

This clonotype was observed a few times. The rearrangement links TRBV5-5 to TRBJ2-1; D unresolved. Deletions cut 0 bases from V and 6 bases from J, with 16 bases between. Germline V CDR1 and CDR2: SGHKS, YYEKEE (reference sequence). CDR3 length equals 16 residues. In nucleotides, the CDR3 is TGTGCCAGCAGCTTGGGCGGCGGCATGACCTCCAATGAGCAGTTCTTC. Encoded protein: CASSLGGGMTSNEQFF.

The chain is built from TRBV30 and TRBJ2-6; D tentatively reads TRBD1 or TRBD2 (5 bases each). The germline CDR1 and CDR2 sequences are GTSNPN and SVGIG (reference sequence). CDR3 length: 16 residues. Trimming cost V 8 bases and J 0 bases, with 17 bases left between them. In DNA, the CDR3 is TGTGCCGGATTCCGGGACCGTAGCTCTGGGGCCAACGTCCTGACTTTC. Protein sequence: CAGFRDRSSGANVLTF. Based on the CDR3 plus reference TRBV30 and TRBJ2-6, the full variable domain is SQTIHQWPATLVQPVGSPLSLECTVEGTSNPNLYWYRQAAGRGLQLLFYSVGIGQISSEVPQNLSASRPQDRQFILSSKKLLLSDSGFYLCAGFRDRSSGANVLTFGAGSRLTVL.

This clonotype came up a few times. The J gene is TRBJ1-5, the V gene TRBV7-2; D not resolved. The V gene lost 1 base and the J gene lost 9 bases, with 10 bases spanning the gap. Germline V CDR1 and CDR2: SGHTA, FQGNSA. CDR3 size: 13 residues. The chain's CDR3 is CASSLVGDRPQHF. The CDR3 DNA follows: TGTGCCAGCAGCTTAGTCGGGGATCGGCCCCAGCATTTT.

This clonotype was seen a handful of times. V gene TRBV7-9 combines with J gene TRBJ2-1, with 9 bases that match TRBD2. Trimming at V came to 5 bases and at J to 0 bases, leaving 5 bases not matched to a gene. The V gene's germline CDR1 is SEHNR and CDR2 FQNEAQ (reference sequence). The CDR3 consists of 16 residues. The CDR3 nucleotides are TGTGCCAGCAGCCCACTAGCGGGCCTCTCCTACAATGAGCAGTTCTTC. Amino acid sequence: CASSPLAGLSYNEQFF. The entire variable domain, with the rest obtained from reference TRBV7-9 and TRBJ2-1, is as follows: DTGVSQNPRHKITKRGQNVTFRCDPISEHNRLYWYRQTLGQGPEFLTYFQNEAQLEKSRLLSDRFSAERPKGSFSTLEIQRTEQGDSAMYLCASSPLAGLSYNEQFFGPGTRLTVL.

This clonotype was counted at least ten times. The V gene is TRBV18, the J gene TRBJ2-1; 10 bases are shared with TRBD1. CDR1 and CDR2 from the germline V gene are KGHSH and LQKENI. The length of the CDR3 is 16 residues. The V and J ends lost 0 bases and 4 bases, in that order; junction bases with no gene match: 3. This chain's CDR3 is CASSPPDRGRYNEQFF. The CDR3 DNA reads as TGTGCCAGCTCACCACCTGACAGGGGGCGATACAATGAGCAGTTCTTC.

This clonotype was observed a few times. At one end the junction does not follow the germline gene, possibly because of a read error. The chain carries TRBV12-3 or TRBV12-4 and TRBJ2-1; D uncertain. The CDR3 has 13 amino acids. The CDR3 DNA follows: TGTGCCAGCAGTTTGGGTGGTAGCCCCTTTAACGCCTTC. Translating gives CASSLGGSPFNAF.

V is TRBV12-5 and J is TRBJ2-2; D is perhaps TRBD1 (5 bases). The CDR3 has 16 residues. Germline CDR1 is LGHNT and CDR2 is FRNRAP. V shed 2 bases and J shed 5 bases, with 15 bases lying between them. CDR3 region: CASGLSGYGKTGELFF. The CDR3 nucleotides read TGTGCTAGTGGTTTGTCAGGGTATGGGAAAACCGGGGAGCTGTTTTTT.

The rearrangement links TRBV5-1 to TRBJ1-3; D might be TRBD1 (5 bases). V lost 2 bases to trimming and J lost 0 bases, with 12 bases between them. CDR1 and CDR2 from the germline V gene are SGHRS and YFSETQ. This CDR3 has 16 residues. The DNA for the CDR3 is TGCGCCAGCAGCTTAGAGACAGTCAACTCTGGAAACACCATATATTTT. Amino acid sequence: CASSLETVNSGNTIYF.

This clonotype was recorded many times. This chain joins TRBV15 and TRBJ2-3, with D possibly being TRBD1 (5 bases). Germline CDR1 reads LNHNV; CDR2 reads YYDKDF (reference sequence). Trimming cost V 0 bases and J 0 bases, with 7 bases left between them. The CDR3 consists of 15 residues. CDR3 bases: TGTGCCACCAGCAGAGATGGACAAAGCACAGATACGCAGTATTTT. It is translated as CATSRDGQSTDTQYF. The entire variable domain, with the rest obtained from reference TRBV15 and TRBJ2-3, is as follows: DAMVIQNPRYQVTQFGKPVTLSCSQTLNHNVMYWYQQKSSQAPKLLFHYYDKDFNNEADTPDNFQSRRPNTSFCFLDIRSPGLGDTAMYLCATSRDGQSTDTQYFGPGTRLTVL.

This clonotype occurred many times. The chain couples TRBV4-2 to TRBJ2-1; 11 bases agree with TRBD2. The junction had 9 bases not matched to a gene; V was cut back by 3 bases and J by 8 bases. This CDR3 contains 16 residues. Germline lookup yields CDR1 LGHNA and CDR2 YNFKEQ. CDR3 nucleotide sequence: TGTGCCAGCAGCCAGGATCCGGGACTAGCGGTAGATGAGCAGTTCTTC. Encoded protein: CASSQDPGLAVDEQFF.

The chain couples TRBV12-3 or TRBV12-4 to TRBJ2-3; D may be TRBD2 (6 bases). V gave up 5 bases and J gave up 0 bases, with 15 bases separating them. The CDR3 runs to 16 residues. The CDR3 loop is CASSRGGGPSTDTQYF. DNA for the CDR3: TGTGCCAGCAGTCGGGGCGGAGGGCCTAGCACAGATACGCAGTATTTT.

This clonotype was picked up a small number of times. This sequence joins TRBV25-1 and TRBJ1-1, with TRBD1 matching 7 bases. V lost 6 bases, J lost 0 bases, and 4 bases stayed unmatched. CDR1 and CDR2 (germline): MGHDK, SYGVNS. The CDR3 has 14 amino acids. The CDR3 here is CASRTGTVNTEAFF. The CDR3 region has the DNA TGTGCCAGCAGGACCGGGACAGTGAACACTGAAGCTTTCTTT. The entire variable domain, with the rest obtained from reference TRBV25-1 and TRBJ1-1, is as follows: EADIYQTPRYLVIGTGKKITLECSQTMGHDKMYWYQQDPGMELHLIHYSYGVNSTEKGDLSSESTVSRIRTEHFPLTLESARPSHTSQYLCASRTGTVNTEAFFGQGTRLTVV.

This clonotype was seen many times. A read error may account for a junction end that differs from germline. The chain is built from TRBV20-1 and TRBJ2-5; TRBD2 matches 8 bases. CDR3 size: 12 residues. Germline V gene sequence: CDR1 DFQATT, CDR2 SNEGSKA (reference sequence). The CDR3 region is CSARVGAGGPAF. The CDR3 DNA follows: TGCAGTGCTAGAGTGGGGGCGGGGGGCCCCGCTTTC.

This clonotype occurred a few times. The V call is TRBV2, the J call TRBJ1-5; no firm D call. V lost 2 bases to trimming and J lost 4 bases, with 12 bases between them. This CDR3 is built from 15 residues. Germline V gene data show CDR1 as SNHLY and CDR2 as FYNNEI. DNA of the CDR3: TGTGCCAGCAGTGAATTTGGGCTCAATAATCAGCCCCAGCATTTT. It encodes CASSEFGLNNQPQHF.

This clonotype was counted a few times. The chain combines TRBV7-2 with TRBJ1-2, with 9 bases identical to TRBD1. CDR1 and CDR2 (germline): SGHTA, FQGNSA. V shed 5 bases and J 6 bases; nucleotides not matched to a gene: 7. The CDR3 runs 14 residues. CDR3 nucleotide sequence: TGTGCCAGCAGCCAACAGGGGGCGCATAATGGCTACACCTTC. Amino acids: CASSQQGAHNGYTF.

The table lists this clonotype with a few counts. The V and J genes are TRBV5-1 and TRBJ2-5; the D gene is possibly TRBD1 (6 bases). Trimming shortened V by 0 bases and J by 1 base, and 7 bases separated the two germline ends. This CDR3 has 14 amino acids. Germline values: CDR1 SGHRS, CDR2 YFSETQ. For the CDR3, the DNA is TGCGCCAGCAGCTTGGTGGACAGCCAAGAGACCCAGTACTTC. Protein product: CASSLVDSQETQYF.

The chain combines TRBV24-1 with TRBJ2-1; a weak D match, TRBD1 (5 bases). V was trimmed by 3 bases and J by 6 bases, leaving 17 bases between them. CDR3 length equals 16 residues. The germline V gene has CDR1 KGHDR and CDR2 SFDVKD. The CDR3 coding sequence is TGTGCCACCAGTGATATGTGGTCAGGGTCATCCAATGAGCAGTTCTTC. Residues: CATSDMWSGSSNEQFF.

For the CDR3, the DNA is TGTGCCAGCAGTTTACCACTAGGCTTTTACGAGCAGTACTTC. The encoded protein is CASSLPLGFYEQYF. This chain connects TRBV28 to TRBJ2-7, with D perhaps matching TRBD2 (5 bases). Looked up from germline, CDR1 is MDHEN and CDR2 is SYDVKM. The CDR3 extends over 14 amino acids. V was clipped by 2 bases and J by 4 bases, with 12 bases between them.

This chain links TRBV10-3 with TRBJ2-2; D possibly corresponds to TRBD2 (5 bases). This CDR3 is 17 amino acids long. Germline CDR1 reads ENHRY; CDR2 reads SYGVKD. V lost 4 bases and J lost 3, with 18 bases in between. CDR3 in DNA: TGTGCCATCAGTGCCCGGACCGGGGATAAACACACCGGGGAGCTGTTTTTT. Protein sequence: CAISARTGDKHTGELFF.

The V and J genes are TRBV20-1 and TRBJ1-3, with no clear D. Germline assignment: CDR1 DFQATT and CDR2 SNEGSKA (reference sequence). The CDR3 is made up of 13 amino acids. The V end lost 2 bases, the J end lost 0 bases, and 5 bases lay between the germline ends. The CDR3 loop reads CSARQYSGNTIYF. CDR3 nucleotides: TGCAGTGCTAGACAGTACTCTGGAAACACCATATATTTT.

The table lists this clonotype with a few counts. The CDR3 nucleotides read TGCGCCAGCAGCGAGGGACAGAACTCCGAGACCCAGTACTTC. Translating it yields CASSEGQNSETQYF. This chain links TRBV4-3 with TRBJ2-5; 7 positions match TRBD1. With V trimmed by 5 bases and J by 5 bases, 8 bases remained unmatched. In germline, CDR1 is LGHNA, CDR2 YSLEER. The CDR3 spans 14 residues.

The genes are TRBV18 and TRBJ2-1; D not certain. This CDR3 region has 12 residues. CDR1 and CDR2 from the germline V gene are KGHSH and LQKENI. Trimming stripped 2 bases from V and 9 bases from J, with 8 bases between. The CDR3 DNA follows: TGTGCCAGCTCACCATCAGTTTCTGAGCAGTTCTTC. It translates to CASSPSVSEQFF.

This chain links TRBV10-3 with TRBJ2-3; possible D gene TRBD2, 7 bases. Trimming removed 3 bases at V and 1 base at J, with 17 bases between. Germline V gene lookup returns CDR1 ENHRY and CDR2 SYGVKD. This CDR3 region has 17 residues. The chain's CDR3 is CAISELGARGGTDTQYF. The CDR3 DNA reads TGTGCCATCAGTGAATTGGGGGCCCGGGGGGGCACAGATACGCAGTATTTT.

The chain employs TRBV5-1 and TRBJ2-5, with 8 positions matching TRBD2. Unmatched junction bases numbered 14, after V lost 2 bases and J lost 5 bases. CDR3 length equals 17 residues. Germline CDR1 reads SGHRS; CDR2 reads YFSETQ. CDR3 DNA sequence: TGCGCCAGCAGCTTCGCCTCTAGCGGGTCACGGTCGGAGACCCAGTACTTC. This sequence encodes CASSFASSGSRSETQYF.